Presented here are 17 T cell receptor beta chains from one specimen sequenced in a study of blood T cell repertoires in COVID-19. Assay used: immunoSEQ multiplex PCR; TCRdb lists only in-frame clones, some missing. The sample yields about 99,000 clones, roughly 84% seen once. Sequenced: peripheral blood. The receptor set was obtained from a man aged 65 to 85 with active or convalescent COVID-19.

The rearrangement uses TRBV10-3 and TRBJ2-3; 9 bases align to TRBD2. This CDR3 spans 15 amino acids. V dropped 2 bases and J dropped 4; count of bases not matched to a gene: 4. Germline values: CDR1 ENHRY, CDR2 SYGVKD. The CDR3 bases are TGTGCCATCAGTGAGCCCAGCGGGGGGCCAGATACGCAGTATTTT. Translating gives CAISEPSGGPDTQYF.

Note on this clone: The sample has other DNA sequences that encode this CDR3 too. The rearrangement uses TRBV6-5 and TRBJ1-1; D gene ambiguous. Looked up from germline, CDR1 is MNHEY and CDR2 is SVGAGI. With 2 bases removed from V and 2 bases from J, the gap between germline ends came to 6 bases. CDR3 length equals 13 residues. The CDR3 DNA follows: TGTGCCAGCAGTTACGAGGTTAACACTGAAGCTTTCTTT. Its translation is CASSYEVNTEAFF.

J is TRBJ1-2 and V is TRBV2; D may be TRBD1 (5 bases). V shed 6 bases and J shed 5 bases, with 10 bases lying between them. The CDR3 sequence is 12 residues long. Germline V gene sequence: CDR1 SNHLY, CDR2 FYNNEI. CDR3 loop: CASRPTVYGYTF. The CDR3, as DNA: TGTGCCAGCAGACCGACAGTATATGGCTACACCTTC. Variable domain in full (rest from reference TRBV2 and TRBJ1-2): EPEVTQTPSHQVTQMGQEVILRCVPISNHLYFYWYRQILGQKVEFLVSFYNNEISEKSEIFDDQFSVERPDGSNFTLKIRSTKLEDSAMYFCASRPTVYGYTFGSGTRLTVV.

V and J are TRBV5-1 and TRBJ1-1; maybe TRBD1 (5 bases). V lost 4 bases to trimming and J lost 1 base, with 17 bases between them. The CDR3 spans 16 residues. Germline values: CDR1 SGHRS, CDR2 YFSETQ. The CDR3 sequence: CASSPGPQGGNTEAFF. The CDR3 DNA sequence: TGCGCCAGCAGCCCTGGCCCCCAGGGAGGGAACACTGAAGCTTTCTTT.

In its sample, this clone was seen a few times. This rearrangement joins TRBV18 to TRBJ2-1; 7 bases map to TRBD2. Germline-derived CDR1 and CDR2 are KGHSH and LQKENI. The J segment lost 10 bases and the V segment lost 6 bases, leaving 0 bases of the junction unmatched. CDR3 length: 10 residues. The CDR3 spells CASSGGEQFF. Here the CDR3 DNA reads TGTGCCAGCTCCGGGGGGGAGCAGTTCTTC.

The rearrangement joins TRBV5-1 to TRBJ2-5; TRBD1 is a possible D gene (6 bases). The germline CDR1 and CDR2 sequences are SGHRS and YFSETQ. Trimming cost V 2 bases and J 2 bases, with 7 bases left between them. The length of the CDR3 is 13 residues. As DNA, the CDR3 is TGCGCCAGCAGCTTTGGACAGCAAGAGACCCAGTACTTC. This encodes CASSFGQQETQYF. Supplemented by reference TRBV5-1 and TRBJ2-5, the full variable domain reads KAGVTQTPRYLIKTRGQQVTLSCSPISGHRSVSWYQQTPGQGLQFLFEYFSETQRNKGNFPGRFSGRQFSNSRSEMNVSTLELGDSALYLCASSFGQQETQYFGPGTRLLVL.

The chain carries TRBV3-1 (or the pseudogene TRBV3-2) and TRBJ1-5; D might be TRBD1 (6 bases). The germline V gene encodes CDR1 LGHDT and CDR2 YNNKEL (reference sequence). The CDR3 extends over 14 amino acids. V was clipped by 4 bases and J by 7 bases, with 14 bases between them. Here the CDR3 DNA reads TGTGCCAGCAGCCTAACAGGGTCATCACAGCCCCAGCATTTT. Translation gives CASSLTGSSQPQHF.

This chain uses TRBV18 with TRBJ1-1; 7 positions match TRBD1. The V gene's germline CDR1 is KGHSH and CDR2 LQKENI. CDR3 length equals 16 residues. Losses at the gene ends were 1 base for V and 2 bases for J; bases not matched to a gene: 7. This chain's CDR3 is CASSPLQDRPNTEAFF. The CDR3 nucleotides read TGTGCCAGCTCACCACTACAGGACAGGCCTAACACTGAAGCTTTCTTT. Full variable domain (outside the CDR3, taken from reference TRBV18 and TRBJ1-1): NAGVMQNPRHLVRRRGQEARLRCSPMKGHSHVYWYRQLPEEGLKFMVYLQKENIIDESGMPKERFSAEFPKEGPSILRIQQVVRGDSAAYFCASSPLQDRPNTEAFFGQGTRLTVV.

The V call is TRBV6-5, the J call TRBJ1-1; perhaps TRBD1 as D (5 bases). There are 15 residues in the CDR3. The V end lost 6 bases, the J end lost 0 bases, and 14 bases lay between the germline ends. In germline, CDR1 is MNHEY, CDR2 SVGAGI. Here the CDR3 reads CASRTTRQLNTEAFF. In DNA, the CDR3 is TGTGCCAGCAGAACAACCAGACAGCTGAACACTGAAGCTTTCTTT.

The CDR3: CASSKARENTEAFF. DNA for the CDR3: TGTGCCAGTAGTAAGGCCAGGGAGAACACTGAAGCTTTCTTT. The chain links TRBV19 to TRBJ1-1; tentatively, D is TRBD1 (5 bases). Germline-derived CDR1 and CDR2 are LNHDA and SQIVND (reference sequence). The CDR3 spans 14 residues. V was pared by 4 bases and J by 1 base, with 10 bases between.

The J gene is TRBJ1-1, the V gene TRBV18, with D uncertain. The CDR3 length is 13 residues. Trimming removed 2 bases from V and 3 bases from J, with 7 bases in between. From germline, CDR1 is KGHSH and CDR2 LQKENI. The CDR3 DNA follows: TGTGCCAGCTCACCAGGACTCGACACTGAAGCTTTCTTT. Translation: CASSPGLDTEAFF. The whole variable domain, filled in from reference TRBV18 and TRBJ1-1, reads NAGVMQNPRHLVRRRGQEARLRCSPMKGHSHVYWYRQLPEEGLKFMVYLQKENIIDESGMPKERFSAEFPKEGPSILRIQQVVRGDSAAYFCASSPGLDTEAFFGQGTRLTVV.

This clone was found once. This chain joins TRBV2 and TRBJ2-6; D is possibly TRBD1 (6 bases). The CDR3 extends over 16 amino acids. The V gene's germline CDR1 is SNHLY and CDR2 FYNNEI. Trimming shortened V by 5 bases and J by 4 bases, and 15 bases separated the two germline ends. CDR3 sequence: CASSSRTVSGANVLTF. The CDR3 region has the DNA TGTGCCAGCAGTTCACGGACAGTATCGGGGGCCAACGTCCTGACTTTC.

The CDR3: CASSSSTSGGRGETQYF. In DNA, the CDR3 is TGTGCCAGCAGTTCGTCGACTAGCGGGGGACGAGGAGAGACCCAGTACTTC. The J gene is TRBJ2-5, the V gene TRBV28, with 12 bases fitting TRBD2. J lost 4 bases, V lost 4 bases, and 10 bases had no gene match. Per germline, CDR1 MDHEN and CDR2 SYDVKM. The CDR3 runs to 17 residues. The full variable domain, its missing parts supplied by reference TRBV28 and TRBJ2-5, is DVKVTQSSRYLVKRTGEKVFLECVQDMDHENMFWYRQDPGLGLRLIYFSYDVKMKEKGDIPEGYSVSREKKERFSLILESASTNQTSMYLCASSSSTSGGRGETQYFGPGTRLLVL.

Worth noting for this clone: The DNA is omitted, as the CDR3 cannot be located on it reliably, and the CDR3 follows TCRdb's listing. The chain carries TRBV16 and TRBJ2-5; the listed D gene, TRBD2, was not tested against the DNA. The germline gives CDR1 KGHSY, CDR2 FQNENV. The CDR3 sequence runs 15 residues, both termini included. CDR3 loop: CASSQSSGRGETQYF.

The chain uses TRBV28 and TRBJ1-2; no reliable D call. Germline assignment: CDR1 MDHEN and CDR2 SYDVKM. The CDR3 extends over 11 amino acids. DNA for the CDR3: TGTGTAGTAGCGAATTTCTATGGCTACACCTTC. The encoded protein is CVVANFYGYTF.

The rearrangement links TRBV10-1 to TRBJ1-1, with a weak D call TRBD1 (5 bases). Trimming pared 10 bases from V and 4 bases from J, leaving 22 bases between. This CDR3 is 15 amino acids long. The V gene's germline CDR1 is WNHNN and CDR2 SYGVQD (reference sequence). The chain's CDR3 is CAIRGGRRVSTEAFF. CDR3 nucleotides: TGCGCCATCCGCGGGGGTAGGCGGGTGAGCACTGAAGCTTTCTTT.

The table lists this clone with a few counts. Here the CDR3 DNA reads TGTGCCAGCTCGCTGGACAGATATGAAGCTTTCTTT. This encodes CASSLDRYEAFF. The gene calls are TRBV18 and TRBJ1-1; D might be TRBD1 (6 bases). The CDR3 length is 12 residues. Per germline, CDR1 KGHSH and CDR2 LQKENI. Trimming stripped 6 bases from V and 7 bases from J, with 12 bases between.